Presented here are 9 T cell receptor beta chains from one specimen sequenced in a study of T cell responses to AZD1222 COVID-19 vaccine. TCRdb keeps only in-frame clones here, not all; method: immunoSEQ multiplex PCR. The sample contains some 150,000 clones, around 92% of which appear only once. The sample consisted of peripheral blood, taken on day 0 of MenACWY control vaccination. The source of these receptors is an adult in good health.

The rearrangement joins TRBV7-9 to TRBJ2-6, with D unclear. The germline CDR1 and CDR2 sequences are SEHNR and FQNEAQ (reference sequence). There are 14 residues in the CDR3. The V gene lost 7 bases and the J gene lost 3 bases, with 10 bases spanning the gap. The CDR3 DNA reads TGTGCCAGCATTCGTTGGGGTGGGGCCAACGTCCTGACTTTC. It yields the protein CASIRWGGANVLTF.

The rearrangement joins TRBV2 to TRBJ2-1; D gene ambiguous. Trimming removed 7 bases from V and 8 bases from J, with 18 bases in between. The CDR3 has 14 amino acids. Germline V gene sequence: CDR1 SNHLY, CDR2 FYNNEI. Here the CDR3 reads CASIGSVRSDEQFF. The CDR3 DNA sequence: TGTGCCAGCATCGGATCGGTCCGCAGCGATGAGCAGTTCTTC.

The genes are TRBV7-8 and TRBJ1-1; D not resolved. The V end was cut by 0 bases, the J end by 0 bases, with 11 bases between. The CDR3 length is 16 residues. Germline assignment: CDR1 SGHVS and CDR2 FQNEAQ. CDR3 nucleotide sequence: TGTGCCAGCAGCTTAGCAGGTACGGGGTTGAACACTGAAGCTTTCTTT. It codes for CASSLAGTGLNTEAFF.

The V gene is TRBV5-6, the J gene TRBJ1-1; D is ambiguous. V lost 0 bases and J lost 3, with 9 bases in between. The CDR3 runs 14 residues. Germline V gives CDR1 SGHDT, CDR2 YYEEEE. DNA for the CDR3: TGTGCCAGCAGCTTGGGTGCCAGAGACACTGAAGCTTTCTTT. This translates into CASSLGARDTEAFF. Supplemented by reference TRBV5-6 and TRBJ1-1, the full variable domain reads DAGVTQSPTHLIKTRGQQVTLRCSPKSGHDTVSWYQQALGQGPQFIFQYYEEEERQRGNFPDRFSGHQFPNYSSELNVNALLLGDSALYLCASSLGARDTEAFFGQGTRLTVV.

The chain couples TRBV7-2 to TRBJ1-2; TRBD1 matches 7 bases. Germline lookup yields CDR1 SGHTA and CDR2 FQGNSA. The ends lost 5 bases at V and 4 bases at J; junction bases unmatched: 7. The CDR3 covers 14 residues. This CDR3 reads CASSPQGIIYGYTF. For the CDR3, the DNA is TGTGCCAGCAGCCCACAGGGGATAATCTATGGCTACACCTTC.

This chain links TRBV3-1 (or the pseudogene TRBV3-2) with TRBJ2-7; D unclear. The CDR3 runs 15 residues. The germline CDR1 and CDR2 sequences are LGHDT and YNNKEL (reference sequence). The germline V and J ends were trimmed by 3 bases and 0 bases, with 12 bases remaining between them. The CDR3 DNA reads TGTGCCAGCAGCCAGTCCCAGGCACACTCCTACGAGCAGTACTTC. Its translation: CASSQSQAHSYEQYF.

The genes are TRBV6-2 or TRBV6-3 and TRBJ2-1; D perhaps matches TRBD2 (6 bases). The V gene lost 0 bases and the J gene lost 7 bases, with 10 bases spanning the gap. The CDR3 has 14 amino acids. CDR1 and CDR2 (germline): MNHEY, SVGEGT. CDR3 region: CASSYSELANEQFF. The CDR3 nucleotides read TGTGCCAGCAGTTACTCGGAACTAGCTAATGAGCAGTTCTTC.

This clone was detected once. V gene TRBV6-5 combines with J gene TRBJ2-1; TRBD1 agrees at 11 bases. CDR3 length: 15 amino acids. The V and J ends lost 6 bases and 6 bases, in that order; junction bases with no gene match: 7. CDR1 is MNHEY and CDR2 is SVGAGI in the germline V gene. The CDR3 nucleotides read TGTGCCAGCAGCCGCGGGACAGGGGGGATCAATGAGCAGTTCTTC. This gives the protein CASSRGTGGINEQFF.

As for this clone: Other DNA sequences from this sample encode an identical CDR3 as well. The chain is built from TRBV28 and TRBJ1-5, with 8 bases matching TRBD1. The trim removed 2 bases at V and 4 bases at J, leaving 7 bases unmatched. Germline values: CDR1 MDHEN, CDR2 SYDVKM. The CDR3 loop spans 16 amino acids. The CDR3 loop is CASSLLQGAGNQPQHF. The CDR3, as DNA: TGTGCCAGCAGTTTACTTCAGGGGGCGGGAAATCAGCCCCAGCATTTT.